This T cell receptor (beta chain) was captured by sequencing in a study of blood T cell repertoires in COVID-19. Background on the study: COVID-19 samples collected from the United States, Italy and Spain covered acute and convalescent phases.

This CDR3 contains 15 residues. V lost 1 base and J lost 0, with 10 bases in between. Germline CDR1 and CDR2: KGHSH and LQKENI. In the authors' methods: Cell counts per sample came from amplifying reference gene primers. Generated by immunoSEQ multiplex PCR, the TCRdb table keeps only in-frame clones and is missing some. The V and J calls and clone size are taken from that table; D and trimming were inferred from the DNA. The sample includes about 180,000 clones, more than 70% seen only once; the top ten take 15% to 20%. A single count supports this clone. V gene TRBV18 combines with J gene TRBJ2-7, with D maybe TRBD2 (7 bases). The sequence derives from an older person with COVID-19, enrolled during active disease. The sample consisted of peripheral blood. The CDR3 here is CASSPQGGSSYEQYF. CDR3 in DNA: TGTGCCAGCTCACCACAGGGGGGGAGCTCCTACGAGCAGTACTTC.